Each of the 22 T cell receptor beta chains below was sequenced from the same sample in a study of blood T cell repertoires in COVID-19. The data were produced by immunoSEQ multiplex PCR, yet TCRdb's version contains in-frame clones alone and is incomplete. The sample has approximately 170,000 clones, 88% seen once. The sequenced material came from PBMCs or T cells enriched from blood (not recorded which). The receptors stem from a woman aged 18-29 years who had recovered from COVID-19.

The chain carries TRBV19 and TRBJ1-4; a possible D gene is TRBD1 (6 bases). CDR3 length: 17 residues. Germline-derived CDR1 and CDR2 are LNHDA and SQIVND (reference sequence). Trimming took 7 bases from V and 0 from J, leaving 18 bases between them. The CDR3 coding sequence is TGTGCCAGTACCGCCCGGGGGGGCGCGGCAACTAATGAAAAACTGTTTTTT. It encodes CASTARGGAATNEKLFF.

The chain employs TRBV7-9 and TRBJ1-6; the D gene is possibly TRBD1 (6 bases). Per the germline V gene, CDR1 is SEHNR and CDR2 is FQNEAQ (reference sequence). With 4 bases removed from V and 8 bases from J, the gap between germline ends came to 18 bases. This CDR3 spans 16 amino acids. CDR3 loop: CASSSRSVRGYSPLHF. The DNA for the CDR3 is TGTGCCAGCAGCTCCCGTTCGGTCAGGGGTTATTCACCCCTCCACTTT.

The chain uses TRBV19 and TRBJ2-7, with 10 bases lining up with TRBD1. From germline, CDR1 is LNHDA and CDR2 SQIVND (reference sequence). The CDR3 spans 15 residues. Losses at the gene ends were 8 bases for V and 2 bases for J; bases not matched to a gene: 9. The CDR3 loop is CASYPRGQGPYEQYF. The CDR3 nucleotides are TGTGCCAGTTACCCACGGGGACAGGGGCCCTACGAGCAGTACTTC.

This chain uses TRBV19 with TRBJ1-5, with D possibly matching TRBD1 (6 bases). The ends were cut back, 7 bases at V and 1 base at J, with 14 bases in the middle. Germline V lookup: CDR1 LNHDA, CDR2 SQIVND (reference sequence). The CDR3 spans 15 residues. CDR3 loop: CASMGGTLSNQPQHF. DNA of the CDR3: TGTGCCAGTATGGGTGGGACATTGAGCAATCAGCCCCAGCATTTT.

This clone was seen once. This chain joins TRBV6-5 and TRBJ1-2, with unresolved D. Germline-derived CDR1 and CDR2 are MNHEY and SVGAGI. Trimming took off 6 bases at V and 4 bases at J, with 15 bases between the two ends. This CDR3 comprises 14 residues. CDR3 amino acids: CASRRSTQSYGYTF. CDR3 bases: TGTGCCAGCAGAAGGAGCACGCAGAGCTATGGCTACACCTTC.

V and J are TRBV10-3 and TRBJ1-1, with D unclear. In germline, CDR1 is ENHRY, CDR2 SYGVKD. Trimming removed 0 bases from V and 3 bases from J, with 11 bases in between. This CDR3 has 15 amino acids. Here the CDR3 reads CAISESVRRDTEAFF. Here the CDR3 DNA reads TGTGCCATCAGTGAGTCAGTCAGGAGGGACACTGAAGCTTTCTTT.

V gene TRBV11-2 combines with J gene TRBJ1-1; D not resolved. Germline lookup yields CDR1 SGHAT and CDR2 FQNNGV. This CDR3 region has 14 residues. V was clipped by 2 bases and J by 2 bases, with 9 bases between them. As DNA, the CDR3 is TGTGCCAGCAGCTTATCGGGTGGTAACACTGAAGCTTTCTTT. Its translation is CASSLSGGNTEAFF. Together with reference TRBV11-2 and TRBJ1-1, the CDR3 gives the full variable domain: EAGVAQSPRYKIIEKRQSVAFWCNPISGHATLYWYQQILGQGPKLLIQFQNNGVVDDSQLPKDRFSAERLKGVDSTLKIQPAKLEDSAVYLCASSLSGGNTEAFFGQGTRLTVV.

This CDR3 is CASSPDLNQPQHF. DNA for the CDR3: TGTGCCAGCTCACCTGACTTGAATCAGCCCCAGCATTTT. The V and J genes are TRBV18 and TRBJ1-5; D remains ambiguous. Germline V gene sequence: CDR1 KGHSH, CDR2 LQKENI. The CDR3 spans 13 residues. Trimming took off 3 bases at V and 4 bases at J, with 7 bases between the two ends.

Here the CDR3 reads CASSPGTGGYNEQFF. In nucleotides, the CDR3 is TGTGCCAGCAGTCCCGGGACAGGGGGCTACAATGAGCAGTTCTTC. The chain couples TRBV27 to TRBJ2-1, with TRBD1 matching over 11 bases. Trimming took 5 bases from V and 3 from J; bases not matched to a gene: 3. Germline CDR1 reads MNHEY; CDR2 reads SMNVEV (reference sequence). The CDR3 contains 15 residues.

CDR3 sequence reads: CATSRGSRESYNEQFF. In DNA form, the CDR3 reads TGTGCCACCAGCAGAGGGTCGAGGGAGTCCTACAATGAGCAGTTCTTC. The chain couples TRBV15 to TRBJ2-1, with TRBD2 as a possible D gene (5 bases). V was clipped by 1 base and J by 1 base, with 11 bases between them. The CDR3 sequence is 16 residues long. CDR1 is LNHNV, CDR2 YYDKDF, per germline (reference sequence).

This chain joins TRBV19 and TRBJ2-2; D is perhaps TRBD1 (6 bases). The V and J ends lost 6 bases and 0 bases respectively, with 8 bases between them. The length of the CDR3 is 14 residues. Germline CDR1 reads LNHDA; CDR2 reads SQIVND (reference sequence). CDR3 sequence reads: CASRKGANTGELFF. The CDR3 DNA reads as TGTGCCAGTAGAAAGGGGGCGAACACCGGGGAGCTGTTTTTT.

The chain uses TRBV11-2 and TRBJ1-5, with D hard to call. Germline V CDR1 and CDR2: SGHAT, FQNNGV. The CDR3 sequence is 14 residues long. Trimming removed 5 bases from V and 0 bases from J, with 8 bases in between. The CDR3 reads CASSRGVSNQPQHF. CDR3 in DNA: TGTGCCAGCAGCCGCGGGGTTAGCAATCAGCCCCAGCATTTT.

The genes are TRBV28 and TRBJ2-7; D unresolved. Between the trimmed V and J ends, which lost 9 bases and 1 base, there was a span of 13 bases. Germline V lookup: CDR1 MDHEN, CDR2 SYDVKM. The CDR3 sequence is 13 residues long. The CDR3 DNA sequence: TGTGCCAGTTGTGGCGCGGTGTCCTACGAGCAGTACTTC. Its protein product is CASCGAVSYEQYF.

In its sample, this clone was seen once. This sequence joins TRBV6-5 and TRBJ1-3; TRBD1 agrees at 8 bases. Per germline, CDR1 MNHEY and CDR2 SVGAGI. There are 14 residues in the CDR3. Trimming cost V 8 bases and J 1 base; bases outside gene matches: 4. The CDR3: CASGDRPSGNTIYF. In nucleotides, the CDR3 is TGTGCCAGCGGGGACAGGCCTTCTGGAAACACCATATATTTT.

The chain recombines TRBV9 with TRBJ2-3, with D unresolved. V was trimmed by 0 bases and J by 1 base, leaving 6 bases between them. The CDR3 has 14 residues. The germline V gene has CDR1 SGDLS and CDR2 YYNGEE. In DNA form, the CDR3 reads TGTGCCAGCAGCGTAGGGGCCCGCACAGATACGCAGTATTTT. This codes for CASSVGARTDTQYF. Using reference TRBV9 and TRBJ2-3 for the parts outside the CDR3, the full variable domain is DSGVTQTPKHLITATGQRVTLRCSPRSGDLSVYWYQQSLDQGLQFLIQYYNGEERAKGNILERFSAQQFPDLHSELNLSSLELGDSALYFCASSVGARTDTQYFGPGTRLTVL.

The chain is built from TRBV4-1 and TRBJ2-3; D gene ambiguous. The CDR3 is 15 residues long. Trimming took 0 bases from V and 0 from J, leaving 7 bases between them. In germline, CDR1 is MGHRA, CDR2 YSYEKL. The CDR3 loop is CASSQDPSSTDTQYF. The CDR3 DNA follows: TGCGCCAGCAGCCAAGATCCGTCCAGCACAGATACGCAGTATTTT.

The V gene is TRBV7-9, the J gene TRBJ1-1; D call uncertain. The V gene's germline CDR1 is SEHNR and CDR2 FQNEAQ (reference sequence). Deletions cut 2 bases from V and 2 bases from J, with 9 bases between. The CDR3 covers 14 residues. The CDR3: CASSLSGLNTEAFF. DNA of the CDR3: TGTGCCAGCAGCTTAAGCGGCCTCAACACTGAAGCTTTCTTT.

The chain links TRBV19 to TRBJ1-5, with 9 nucleotides matching TRBD1. V shed 5 bases and J 6 bases; nucleotides not matched to a gene: 5. The CDR3 contains 14 residues. CDR1 is LNHDA, CDR2 SQIVND, per germline (reference sequence). The CDR3 spells CASSSQGARQPQHF. CDR3 DNA sequence: TGTGCCAGTAGTTCACAGGGGGCGCGTCAGCCCCAGCATTTT.

The rearrangement joins TRBV4-1 to TRBJ2-5, with TRBD1 matching 10 bases. The CDR3 covers 16 residues. V dropped 1 base and J dropped 2; count of bases not matched to a gene: 4. Germline CDR1 is MGHRA and CDR2 is YSYEKL. The CDR3 nucleotides are TGCGCCAGCAGCCAAGTTGCGGACAGGGGGCAAGAGACCCAGTACTTC. Its translation: CASSQVADRGQETQYF.

This chain links TRBV24-1 with TRBJ1-6; the D is unclear. The CDR3 length is 13 residues. Germline lookup yields CDR1 KGHDR and CDR2 SFDVKD. V dropped 4 bases and J dropped 10 bases, with 10 bases sitting between them. CDR3 residues: CATSESGFSPLHF. As DNA, the CDR3 is TGTGCCACCAGTGAATCGGGGTTCTCACCCCTCCACTTT.

The chain couples TRBV2 to TRBJ1-2; 10 bases line up with TRBD1. Germline trimming cut 0 bases from V and 7 bases from J; bases unmatched to any gene: 2. This CDR3 has 14 amino acids. Germline V gene lookup returns CDR1 SNHLY and CDR2 FYNNEI. This CDR3 is CASSEAGQGVGYTF. For the CDR3, the DNA is TGTGCCAGCAGTGAAGCAGGACAGGGGGTTGGCTACACCTTC.

This chain uses TRBV19 with TRBJ1-2, with D uncertain. Deletions cut 3 bases from V and 8 bases from J, with 19 bases between. The CDR3 runs 15 residues. Germline V CDR1 and CDR2: LNHDA, SQIVND (reference sequence). The CDR3 loop reads CASSIGYSRVEGYTF. The CDR3 DNA reads TGTGCCAGTAGTATCGGGTATTCGAGGGTTGAAGGCTACACCTTC.